These 7 T cell receptor beta chains were sequenced from one sample in a study of blood T cell repertoires in COVID-19. Sequencing was performed with immunoSEQ multiplex PCR; in TCRdb, only in-frame clones are kept and a portion is missing. The repertoire has about 59,000 clones, around 79% of them found once; the top ten carry about 3.5%. Sequencing was carried out using peripheral blood. Receptor source: a man between 60 and 75 years old with acute or convalescent COVID-19.

The CDR3 sequence is CASSSPTEALYNEQFF. DNA for the CDR3: TGTGCCAGCAGTTCCCCGACGGAGGCTTTATACAATGAGCAGTTCTTC. The chain has TRBV28 and TRBJ2-1; a possible D gene is TRBD2 (5 bases). V was clipped by 4 bases and J by 4 bases, with 17 bases between them. CDR1 is MDHEN and CDR2 is SYDVKM in the germline V gene. The CDR3 extends over 16 amino acids.

V gene TRBV5-1 combines with J gene TRBJ1-4, with TRBD1 matching 9 bases. Germline V gene lookup returns CDR1 SGHRS and CDR2 YFSETQ. The length of the CDR3 is 18 residues. The V segment lost 0 bases and the J segment 6 bases; nucleotides outside the gene matches: 12. This CDR3 reads CASSLGQASGQGHEKLFF. In DNA form, the CDR3 reads TGCGCCAGCAGCTTGGGACAAGCTTCGGGACAGGGTCATGAAAAACTGTTTTTT.

The chain joins TRBV24-1 to TRBJ1-5; 8 bases line up with TRBD1. Losses at the gene ends were 4 bases for V and 7 bases for J; bases not matched to a gene: 8. The CDR3 is made up of 15 amino acids. Germline assignment: CDR1 KGHDR and CDR2 SFDVKD. CDR3 sequence: CATSDRQGNKQPQHF. As DNA, the CDR3 is TGTGCCACCAGTGACAGACAGGGGAACAAGCAGCCCCAGCATTTT.

This clone has just one count. The V gene is TRBV10-3, the J gene TRBJ2-5, with a possible D match to TRBD2 (5 bases). Deletions cut 4 bases from V and 5 bases from J, with 11 bases between. The CDR3 has 13 amino acids. Germline assignment: CDR1 ENHRY and CDR2 SYGVKD. CDR3 bases: TGTGCCATCAGTGGGGGAGCGTTGGAGACCCAGTACTTC. This translates into CAISGGALETQYF.

The chain combines TRBV4-1 with TRBJ2-3, with no clear D. Trimming took 4 bases from V and 4 from J, leaving 18 bases between them. Germline loops: CDR1 MGHRA, CDR2 YSYEKL. The CDR3 has 16 residues. The CDR3 nucleotides are TGCGCCAGCAGCCCCGTAGTGATTAGCCCACCAGATACGCAGTATTTT. It specifies CASSPVVISPPDTQYF.

In its sample, this clone was seen once. The chain carries TRBV3-1 (or the pseudogene TRBV3-2) and TRBJ1-6; maybe TRBD1 (5 bases). CDR1 LGHDT and CDR2 YNNKEL come from the germline V gene (reference sequence). V was clipped by 10 bases and J by 0 bases, with 10 bases between them. This CDR3 contains 14 residues. CDR3 in amino acids: CATRASSYNSPLHF. The CDR3 DNA reads as TGTGCCACCAGGGCTTCCTCCTATAATTCACCCCTCCACTTT.

J is TRBJ2-5 and V is TRBV5-1; tentative D call: TRBD1 (6 bases). With 1 base removed from V and 1 base from J, the gap between germline ends came to 11 bases. Germline V gene sequence: CDR1 SGHRS, CDR2 YFSETQ. The CDR3 is 15 amino acids. The CDR3 bases are TGCGCCAGCAGCTTGACAGGGTCGTTCCAAGAGACCCAGTACTTC. It yields the protein CASSLTGSFQETQYF. The full variable domain, in which reference TRBV5-1 and TRBJ2-5 provide the parts outside the CDR3, is KAGVTQTPRYLIKTRGQQVTLSCSPISGHRSVSWYQQTPGQGLQFLFEYFSETQRNKGNFPGRFSGRQFSNSRSEMNVSTLELGDSALYLCASSLTGSFQETQYFGPGTRLLVL.